This T cell receptor (beta chain) originates from a study of blood T cells in healthy people across ages. The germline V gene encodes CDR1 SNHLY and CDR2 FYNNEI. V shed 6 bases and J 9 bases; nucleotides not matched to a gene: 8. The CDR3 sequence is 15 residues long. Next came a second PCR, run for roughly 6 to 11 cycles, which used a sample-barcoded 5' primer along with a J-beta primer mix. A single record per CDR3 protein comes from TCRdb applying MiXCR to the 5' RACE reads. The sample holds about 800,000 distinct CDR3 sequences, roughly 25% seen once. These data were also filed under a second study, of T cells of mothers and their children. That source reports: Sample barcodes and 2-4 random nucleotides came from the second PCR's M1S primer. Over 10 million reads per mother and about 3 million per child were obtained.

The sample consisted of blood. The V call is TRBV2, the J call TRBJ2-1, with TRBD2 matching 13 bases. The clonotype was recovered from a boy between 10 and 17 years old in good health. CDR3 loop: CASSAGTSGISEQFF. The CDR3 bases are TGTGCCAGCAGCGCCGGGACTAGCGGGATATCTGAGCAGTTCTTC.